Listed below are T cell receptor beta chains from one sample, sequenced in a study of T cell repertoires in cytomegalovirus infection. TCRdb recomputed calls from the reads with MiXCR, one row per CDR3 protein. The table lists approximately 300,000 distinct CDR3 sequences, 29% of them singletons. Their target antigens are unknown. The sample here was cultured PBMCs, taken from culture after CMV antigen stimulation. These receptors all stem from a human donor in good health (CMV status not recorded). Some clones in this sample may be carry-over from other donors' samples. CDR3s include the opening cysteine and the closing phenylalanine or tryptophan. D genes are given only for firm matches. Expanded clones get a size class; other rows say once, few or many, or leave the size out.

abundance,j_gene,v_gene,d_gene,CDR3aa,CDR3nt
many,TRBJ1-2,TRBV19,.,CATVGGFYGYTF,TGTGCCACTGTGGGCGGATTCTATGGCTACACCTTC
.,TRBJ2-7,TRBV6-1,TRBD1,CASSASLTGAISYEQYF,TGTGCCAGCAGTGCGTCGCTAACAGGGGCGATCTCTTACGAGCAGTACTTC
.,TRBJ1-1,TRBV6-6,.,CASSYRGFHTEAFF,TGTGCCAGCAGTTACCGGGGTTTTCACACTGAAGCTTTCTTT
.,TRBJ2-1,TRBV4-2,TRBD1,CASSIPTGSETQFF,TGTGCCAGCAGCATACCGACAGGGAGCGAAACCCAGTTCTTC
few,TRBJ2-3,TRBV2,TRBD2,CASSEALAPGLAGTDTQYF,TGTGCCAGCAGTGAAGCGCTTGCCCCTGGGCTAGCGGGAACAGATACGCAGTATTTT
.,TRBJ1-4,TRBV12-3/TRBV12-4,.,CASSWTGGDEKLFF,TGTGCCAGCAGCTGGACGGGTGGAGATGAAAAACTGTTTTTT
.,TRBJ1-2,TRBV28,TRBD1,CASRPGTGGRGYTF,TGTGCCAGCAGGCCCGGGACAGGGGGCCGTGGCTACACCTTC
.,TRBJ2-7,TRBV29-1,.,CSVEEGVTGEQYF,TGCAGCGTTGAAGAGGGAGTCACTGGCGAGCAGTACTTC
.,TRBJ1-4,TRBV20-1,.,CSARAPRDEKLFF,TGCAGTGCTAGGGCCCCTCGGGATGAAAAACTGTTTTTT
.,TRBJ2-2,TRBV7-2,.,CASSLEGNTGELFF,TGTGCCAGCAGCTTAGAAGGGAACACCGGGGAGCTGTTTTTT
few,TRBJ2-7,TRBV19,.,CASSANGYEQYF,TGTGCCAGTAGTGCGAATGGCTACGAGCAGTACTTC
.,TRBJ1-2,TRBV4-2,.,CASSQFVIGDNYGYTF,TGTGCCAGCAGCCAATTTGTGATAGGGGATAACTATGGCTACACCTTC
once,TRBJ2-1,TRBV4-3,TRBD1,CASSRPGTGSYNEQFF,TGCGCCAGCAGCCGGCCAGGGACAGGGTCCTACAATGAGCAGTTCTTC
few,TRBJ1-1,TRBV5-6,.,CASSLKGYTEAFF,TGTGCCAGCAGCCTGAAGGGGTACACTGAAGCTTTCTTT
.,TRBJ1-2,TRBV6-6,TRBD1,CATPGAGGLSDGYTF,TGTGCCACCCCGGGAGCAGGGGGCCTCTCTGATGGCTACACCTTC
.,TRBJ1-2,TRBV4-1,.,CASSQDTGNYGYTF,TGCGCCAGCAGCCAAGATACGGGGAACTATGGCTACACCTTC
few,TRBJ1-1,TRBV5-1,TRBD1,CASRAGTGMGNTEAFF,TGCGCCAGCAGAGCCGGGACAGGGATGGGGAACACTGAAGCTTTCTTT
.,TRBJ2-2,TRBV7-3,TRBD2,CASSPQGLAAANTGELFF,TGTGCCAGCAGCCCCCAGGGACTAGCTGCCGCAAACACCGGGGAGCTGTTTTTT
.,TRBJ2-1,TRBV7-4,TRBD2,CASSSRLAGGLYNEQFF,TGTGCCAGCAGCTCAAGACTAGCGGGGGGCCTCTACAATGAGCAGTTCTTC
.,TRBJ1-6,TRBV5-1,TRBD1,CASSSGTGSNSPLHF,TGCGCCAGCAGCTCCGGGACAGGGAGCAATTCACCCCTCCACTTT
.,TRBJ2-1,TRBV28,.,CASSLPTRTYNEQFF,TGTGCCAGCAGTCTCCCGACGCGGACCTACAATGAGCAGTTCTTC
.,TRBJ2-1,TRBV7-9,.,CASRKTTDRFPLNEQFF,TGTGCCAGCAGGAAGACCACGGACCGTTTTCCCCTCAATGAGCAGTTCTTC
.,TRBJ2-3,TRBV27,.,CASSHDPRDSTDTQYF,TGTGCCAGCAGTCATGACCCCCGGGACAGCACAGATACGCAGTATTTT
few,TRBJ2-1,TRBV7-9,TRBD1,CASSLGTGVRNEQFF,TGTGCCAGCAGCTTAGGGACAGGAGTTCGCAATGAGCAGTTCTTC
.,TRBJ1-1,TRBV29-1,.,CSDGGGARDTEAFF,TGCAGCGACGGCGGGGGGGCCCGGGACACTGAAGCTTTCTTT
few,TRBJ2-2,TRBV12-3/TRBV12-4,TRBD2,CASSSNRGRGGNTGELFF,TGTGCCAGCAGCAGTAATCGGGGGCGGGGGGGGAACACCGGGGAGCTGTTTTTT
few,TRBJ2-1,TRBV10-3,TRBD2,CAIQGTSGYNEQFF,TGTGCCATACAAGGGACTAGCGGATACAATGAGCAGTTCTTC
.,TRBJ1-1,TRBV9,.,CASSVGGSTEAFF,TGTGCCAGCAGCGTAGGCGGGAGCACTGAAGCTTTCTTT
.,TRBJ1-2,TRBV19,TRBD1,CARPMTLGQLEGYTF,TGTGCCAGGCCTATGACCTTGGGACAGTTGGAGGGCTACACCTTC
.,TRBJ1-6,TRBV5-6,.,CASSELRDSPLHF,TGTGCCAGCAGCGAACTCAGGGATTCACCCCTCCACTTT
.,TRBJ2-1,TRBV6-1,.,CASRYSSYNEQFF,TGTGCCAGCAGGTACAGTTCCTACAATGAGCAGTTCTTC
few,TRBJ2-3,TRBV11-2,.,CASSSAVPDTQYF,TGTGCCAGCAGTTCTGCTGTCCCAGATACGCAGTATTTT
.,TRBJ1-3,TRBV6-1,.,CASSGWQAGNTIYF,TGTGCCAGCAGTGGATGGCAAGCTGGAAACACCATATATTTT
.,TRBJ2-3,TRBV24-1,TRBD1,CATGTGSTDTQYF,TGTGCCACCGGGACAGGGAGCACAGATACGCAGTATTTT
.,TRBJ2-1,TRBV14,TRBD2,CASSPRLAGRTYNEQFF,TGTGCCAGCAGCCCCAGACTAGCGGGACGTACGTACAATGAGCAGTTCTTC
.,TRBJ2-3,TRBV12-3/TRBV12-4,TRBD2,CASSRIASGGADTQYF,TGTGCCAGCAGCCGCATTGCTAGCGGGGGGGCCGATACGCAGTATTTT
.,TRBJ2-5,TRBV28,TRBD2,CASSGGLAGGQGRETQYF,TGTGCCAGCAGTGGGGGACTAGCGGGAGGGCAGGGACGTGAGACCCAGTACTTC
.,TRBJ2-3,TRBV5-1,TRBD2,CASRKASGGATDTQYF,TGCGCCAGCAGGAAGGCTAGCGGGGGGGCGACAGATACGCAGTATTTT
many,TRBJ1-2,TRBV10-3,.,CAISESEGLRGYTF,TGTGCCATCAGTGAGTCTGAGGGGCTGAGAGGCTACACCTTC
many,TRBJ2-1,TRBV12-5,TRBD2,CASGLGLAASSSYNEQFF,TGTGCTAGTGGTCTGGGACTAGCGGCTTCGAGCTCCTACAATGAGCAGTTCTTC
few,TRBJ1-6,TRBV4-1,.,CASSQGQGFNSPLHF,TGCGCCAGCAGCCAGGGACAAGGTTTTAATTCACCCCTCCACTTT
.,TRBJ1-2,TRBV10-2,.,CASSDRGSYGYTF,TGCGCCAGCAGTGATAGGGGTTCCTATGGCTACACCTTC
.,TRBJ2-3,TRBV11-2,TRBD2,CASSLDQGTSADTQYF,TGTGCCAGCAGCTTAGATCAGGGGACTAGCGCCGATACGCAGTATTTT
few,TRBJ1-1,TRBV19,.,CASSMGNTEAFF,TGTGCCAGTAGTATGGGGAACACTGAAGCTTTCTTT
.,TRBJ2-3,TRBV28,TRBD2,CASSRTSGTSDTQYF,TGTGCCAGCAGTCGGACTAGCGGGACATCAGATACGCAGTATTTT
.,TRBJ2-7,TRBV10-3,TRBD1,CAISEGQEPYEQYF,TGTGCCATCAGTGAGGGACAGGAACCCTACGAGCAGTACTTC
.,TRBJ2-2,TRBV19,.,CASSIAENSLSGELFF,TGTGCCAGTAGTATAGCGGAAAATTCGCTGTCCGGGGAGCTGTTTTTT
few,TRBJ2-1,TRBV24-1,.,CATLGLSSYNEQFF,TGTGCCACTCTCGGCCTGAGCTCCTACAATGAGCAGTTCTTC
.,TRBJ1-2,TRBV6-1,.,CASSAGVPNYGYTF,TGTGCCAGCAGCGCAGGGGTTCCTAACTATGGCTACACCTTC
.,TRBJ1-3,TRBV4-2,.,CASSQVPGPPGNTIYF,TGTGCCAGCAGCCAAGTTCCAGGGCCCCCTGGAAACACCATATATTTT
.,TRBJ2-2,TRBV6-6,TRBD2,CASSYSSSGKSGELFF,TGTGCCAGCAGTTACAGCTCTAGCGGGAAGTCCGGGGAGCTGTTTTTT
many,TRBJ1-1,TRBV7-8,.,CASSLVGDQNTEAFF,TGTGCCAGCAGCTTAGTGGGAGACCAGAACACTGAAGCTTTCTTT
.,TRBJ1-1,TRBV19,.,CASSIGEWAMNTEAFF,TGTGCCAGTAGTATTGGGGAGTGGGCTATGAACACTGAAGCTTTCTTT